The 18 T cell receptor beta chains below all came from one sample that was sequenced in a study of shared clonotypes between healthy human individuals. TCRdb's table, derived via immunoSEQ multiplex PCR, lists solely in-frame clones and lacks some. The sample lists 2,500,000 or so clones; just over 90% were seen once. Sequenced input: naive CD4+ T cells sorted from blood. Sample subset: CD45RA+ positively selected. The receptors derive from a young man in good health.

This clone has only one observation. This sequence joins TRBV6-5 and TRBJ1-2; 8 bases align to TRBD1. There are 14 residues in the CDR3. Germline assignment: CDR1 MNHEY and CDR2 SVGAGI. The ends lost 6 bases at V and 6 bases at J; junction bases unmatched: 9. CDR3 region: CASRSPTGVHGYTF. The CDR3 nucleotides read TGTGCCAGCAGGTCCCCGACAGGGGTCCATGGCTACACCTTC.

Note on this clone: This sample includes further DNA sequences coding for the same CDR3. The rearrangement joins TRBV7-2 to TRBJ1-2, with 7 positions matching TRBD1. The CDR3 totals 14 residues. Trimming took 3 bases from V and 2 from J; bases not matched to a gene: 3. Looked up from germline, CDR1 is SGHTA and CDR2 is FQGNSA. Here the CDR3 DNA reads TGTGCCAGCAGCTTGGGCAGGGGGAACTATGGCTACACCTTC. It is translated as CASSLGRGNYGYTF.

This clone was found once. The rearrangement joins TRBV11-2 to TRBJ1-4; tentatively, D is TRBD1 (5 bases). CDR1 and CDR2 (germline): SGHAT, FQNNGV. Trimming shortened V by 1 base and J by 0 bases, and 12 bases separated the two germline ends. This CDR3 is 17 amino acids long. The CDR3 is CASSLGQTHATNEKLFF. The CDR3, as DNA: TGTGCCAGCAGCTTAGGACAGACCCATGCAACTAATGAAAAACTGTTTTTT.

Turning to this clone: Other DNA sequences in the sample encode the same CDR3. CDR3 bases: TGTGCCAGCAGCGGTGACAGGGGGAATGAGCAGTTCTTC. Residues: CASSGDRGNEQFF. The rearrangement joins TRBV9 to TRBJ2-1; 9 nucleotides match TRBD1. After removal of 3 bases from V and 7 bases from J, the junction contained 2 bases not matched to a gene. There are 13 residues in the CDR3. Germline CDR1 and CDR2: SGDLS and YYNGEE.

CDR3 sequence reads: CASSFVGARDEQYF. CDR3 DNA sequence: TGTGCCAGCAGTTTCGTGGGGGCTCGGGACGAGCAGTACTTC. This chain uses TRBV28 with TRBJ2-7; the D gene is possibly TRBD1 (6 bases). Germline values: CDR1 MDHEN, CDR2 SYDVKM. Trimming removed 3 bases at V and 5 bases at J, with 14 bases between. The CDR3 covers 14 residues.

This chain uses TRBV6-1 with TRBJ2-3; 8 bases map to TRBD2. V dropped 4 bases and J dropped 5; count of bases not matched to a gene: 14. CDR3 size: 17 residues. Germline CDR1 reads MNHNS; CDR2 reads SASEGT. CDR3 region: CASSGSWGLGKGDTQYF. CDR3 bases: TGTGCCAGCAGTGGATCCTGGGGACTAGGGAAAGGAGATACGCAGTATTTT.

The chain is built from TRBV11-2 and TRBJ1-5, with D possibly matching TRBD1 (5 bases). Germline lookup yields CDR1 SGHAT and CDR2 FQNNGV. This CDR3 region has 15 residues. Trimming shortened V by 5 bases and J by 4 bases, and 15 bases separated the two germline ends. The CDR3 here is CASSTGGVRNQPQHF. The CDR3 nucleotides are TGTGCCAGCAGCACCGGGGGGGTCCGAAATCAGCCCCAGCATTTT.

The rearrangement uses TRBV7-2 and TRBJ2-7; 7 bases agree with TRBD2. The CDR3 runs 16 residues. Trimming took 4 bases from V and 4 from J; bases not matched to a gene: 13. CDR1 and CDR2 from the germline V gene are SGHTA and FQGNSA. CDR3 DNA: TGTGCCAGCAGCTCGTTAGTGTGGGGGGGGACTTACGAGCAGTACTTC. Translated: CASSSLVWGGTYEQYF. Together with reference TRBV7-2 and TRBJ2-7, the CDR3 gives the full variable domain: GAGVSQSPSNKVTEKGKDVELRCDPISGHTALYWYRQSLGQGLEFLIYFQGNSAPDKSGLPSDRFSAERTGGSVSTLTIQRTQQEDSAVYLCASSSLVWGGTYEQYFGPGTRLTVT.

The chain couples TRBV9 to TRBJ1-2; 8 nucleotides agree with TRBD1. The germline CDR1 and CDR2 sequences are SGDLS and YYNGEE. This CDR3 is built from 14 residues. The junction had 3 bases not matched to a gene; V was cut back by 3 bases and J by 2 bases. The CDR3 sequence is CASSEQGANYGYTF. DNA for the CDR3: TGTGCCAGCAGCGAGCAGGGGGCGAACTATGGCTACACCTTC. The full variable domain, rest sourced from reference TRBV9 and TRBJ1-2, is DSGVTQTPKHLITATGQRVTLRCSPRSGDLSVYWYQQSLDQGLQFLIQYYNGEERAKGNILERFSAQQFPDLHSELNLSSLELGDSALYFCASSEQGANYGYTFGSGTRLTVV.

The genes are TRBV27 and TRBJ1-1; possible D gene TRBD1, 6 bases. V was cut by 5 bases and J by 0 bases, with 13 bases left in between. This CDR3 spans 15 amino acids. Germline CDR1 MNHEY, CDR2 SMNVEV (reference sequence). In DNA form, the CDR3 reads TGTGCCAGCAGTCCCTCGGGACATATGAACACTGAAGCTTTCTTT. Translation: CASSPSGHMNTEAFF.

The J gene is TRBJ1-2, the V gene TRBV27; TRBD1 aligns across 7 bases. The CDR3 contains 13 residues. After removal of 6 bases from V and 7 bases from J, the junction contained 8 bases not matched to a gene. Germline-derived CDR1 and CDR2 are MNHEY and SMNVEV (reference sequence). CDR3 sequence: CASRYRGSSGYTF. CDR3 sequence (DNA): TGTGCCAGCAGATACAGGGGCTCGAGTGGCTACACCTTC.

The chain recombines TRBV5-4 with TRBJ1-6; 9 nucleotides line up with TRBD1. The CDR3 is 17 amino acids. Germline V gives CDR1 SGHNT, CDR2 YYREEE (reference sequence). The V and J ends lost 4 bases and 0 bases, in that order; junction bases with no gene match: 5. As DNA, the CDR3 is TGTGCCAGCAGCACGGGACAGGGCAGCTCCTATAATTCACCCCTCCACTTT. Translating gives CASSTGQGSSYNSPLHF.

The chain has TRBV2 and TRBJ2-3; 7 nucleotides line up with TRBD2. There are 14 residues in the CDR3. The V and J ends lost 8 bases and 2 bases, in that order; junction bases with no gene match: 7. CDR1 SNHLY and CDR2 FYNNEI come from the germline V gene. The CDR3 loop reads CASFASGNTDTQYF. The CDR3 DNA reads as TGTGCCAGCTTCGCTAGCGGCAACACAGATACGCAGTATTTT.

The CDR3 nucleotides are TGTGCCAGCAGCCGCTCTGGGGCCAACGTCCTGACTTTC. It yields the protein CASSRSGANVLTF. The V call is TRBV14, the J call TRBJ2-6; no reliable D call. This CDR3 comprises 13 residues. The germline V gene encodes CDR1 SGHDN and CDR2 FVKESK. The germline V and J ends were trimmed by 4 bases and 0 bases, with 1 base remaining between them. Using reference TRBV14 and TRBJ2-6 for the parts outside the CDR3, the full variable domain is EAGVTQFPSHSVIEKGQTVTLRCDPISGHDNLYWYRRVMGKEIKFLLHFVKESKQDESGMPNNRFLAERTGGTYSTLKVQPAELEDSGVYFCASSRSGANVLTFGAGSRLTVL.

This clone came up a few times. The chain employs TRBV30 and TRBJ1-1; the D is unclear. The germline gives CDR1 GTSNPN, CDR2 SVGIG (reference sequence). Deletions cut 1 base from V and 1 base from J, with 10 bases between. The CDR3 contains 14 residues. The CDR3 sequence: CAWSGFATNTEAFF. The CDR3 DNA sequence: TGTGCCTGGAGTGGGTTTGCGACGAACACTGAAGCTTTCTTT. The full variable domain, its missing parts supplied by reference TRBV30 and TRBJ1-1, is SQTIHQWPATLVQPVGSPLSLECTVEGTSNPNLYWYRQAAGRGLQLLFYSVGIGQISSEVPQNLSASRPQDRQFILSSKKLLLSDSGFYLCAWSGFATNTEAFFGQGTRLTVV.

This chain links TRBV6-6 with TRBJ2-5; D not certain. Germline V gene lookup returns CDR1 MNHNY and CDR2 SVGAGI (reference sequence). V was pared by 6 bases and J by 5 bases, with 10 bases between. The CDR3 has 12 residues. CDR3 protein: CASSPISETQYF. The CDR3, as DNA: TGTGCCAGCAGCCCGATATCGGAGACCCAGTACTTC.

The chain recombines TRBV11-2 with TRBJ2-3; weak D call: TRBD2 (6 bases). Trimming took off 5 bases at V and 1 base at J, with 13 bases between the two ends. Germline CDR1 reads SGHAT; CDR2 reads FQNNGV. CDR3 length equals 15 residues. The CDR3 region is CASSIRTKRTDTQYF. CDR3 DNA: TGTGCCAGCAGCATACGGACTAAACGCACAGATACGCAGTATTTT.

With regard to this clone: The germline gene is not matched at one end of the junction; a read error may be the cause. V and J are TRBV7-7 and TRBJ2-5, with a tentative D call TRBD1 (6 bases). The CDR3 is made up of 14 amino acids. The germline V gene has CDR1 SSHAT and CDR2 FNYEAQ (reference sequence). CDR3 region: CASSLGTGQETQYF. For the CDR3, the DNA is TGTGCTAGCAGCTTAGGTACAGGGCAAGAGACCCAGTACTTC.